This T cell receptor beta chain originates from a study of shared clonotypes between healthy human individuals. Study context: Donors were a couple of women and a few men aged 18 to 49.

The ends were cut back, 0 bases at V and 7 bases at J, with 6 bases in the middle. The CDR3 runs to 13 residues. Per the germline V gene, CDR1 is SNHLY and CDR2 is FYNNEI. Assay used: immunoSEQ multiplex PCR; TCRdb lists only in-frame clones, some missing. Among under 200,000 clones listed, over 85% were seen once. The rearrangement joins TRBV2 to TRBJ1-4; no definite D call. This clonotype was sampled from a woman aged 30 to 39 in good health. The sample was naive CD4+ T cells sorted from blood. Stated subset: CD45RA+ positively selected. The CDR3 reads CASSEAGSEKLFF. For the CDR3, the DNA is TGTGCCAGCAGTGAAGCGGGCTCTGAAAAACTGTTTTTT.